The 7 T cell receptor beta chains listed next were all sequenced from one sample in a study of blood T cell repertoires in COVID-19. Using immunoSEQ multiplex PCR, the repertoire was profiled, and TCRdb retains in-frame clones only, with some absent. Here the sample spans some 320,000 clones, more than 75% being singletons. Sequenced sample: PBMCs or T cells enriched from blood (not recorded which). The receptor source for this set is a man between 60 and 75 years old who had recovered from COVID-19.

Comments on this clone: The sample has other DNA sequences that encode this CDR3 too. The chain links TRBV7-9 to TRBJ1-5, with TRBD1 identical over 7 bases. The J segment lost 2 bases and the V segment lost 5 bases, leaving 3 bases of the junction unmatched. The CDR3 runs to 14 residues. CDR1 SEHNR and CDR2 FQNEAQ come from the germline V gene (reference sequence). CDR3: CASSPTGGNQPQHF. The CDR3 coding sequence is TGTGCCAGCAGCCCCACAGGGGGCAATCAGCCCCAGCATTTT.

This clone was seen a few times. The rearrangement joins TRBV4-2 to TRBJ1-2, with 8 bases lining up with TRBD1. CDR3 size: 15 residues. V lost 2 bases to trimming and J lost 11 bases; unmatched junction nucleotides: 13. CDR1 LGHNA and CDR2 YNFKEQ come from the germline V gene. CDR3 DNA: TGTGCCAGCAGCCAAAGACAGGGGTGGGAGGGAGGTTACACCTTC. Translation: CASSQRQGWEGGYTF.

The V gene is TRBV6-5, the J gene TRBJ2-1; perhaps TRBD1 as D (6 bases). The CDR3 runs 13 residues. Germline V gene lookup returns CDR1 MNHEY and CDR2 SVGAGI. Trimming pared 5 bases from V and 14 bases from J, leaving 19 bases between. CDR3 protein: CASSPQGTEGEFF. CDR3 nucleotide sequence: TGTGCCAGCAGTCCCCAGGGGACCGAAGGAGAGTTCTTC.

The V and J genes are TRBV4-2 and TRBJ1-2; D might be TRBD1 (5 bases). The V gene lost 1 base and the J gene lost 4 bases, with 13 bases spanning the gap. Looked up from germline, CDR1 is LGHNA and CDR2 is YNFKEQ. This CDR3 has 15 amino acids. The CDR3 coding sequence is TGTGCCAGCAGCCAAGTCAGGGTGACAAGCTATGGCTACACCTTC. This translates into CASSQVRVTSYGYTF.

This chain's CDR3 is CASSDRGYGYTF. CDR3 DNA: TGTGCCAGCAGTGATCGGGGCTATGGCTACACCTTC. The rearrangement uses TRBV25-1 and TRBJ1-2; no firm D call. Germline values: CDR1 MGHDK, CDR2 SYGVNS. With 3 bases removed from V and 4 bases from J, the gap between germline ends came to 6 bases. The CDR3 totals 12 residues.

The genes are TRBV10-3 and TRBJ2-3; D perhaps matches TRBD1 (6 bases). The CDR3 is made up of 15 amino acids. With 6 bases removed from V and 1 base from J, the gap between germline ends came to 14 bases. Germline CDR1 and CDR2: ENHRY and SYGVKD. The CDR3 DNA reads as TGTGCCATCAGGCCTTCAGGGGCCGGCACAGATACGCAGTATTTT. Its protein product is CAIRPSGAGTDTQYF.

V gene TRBV5-1 combines with J gene TRBJ1-2; TRBD1 matches 8 bases. The germline gives CDR1 SGHRS, CDR2 YFSETQ. V was clipped by 6 bases and J by 7 bases; unmatched bases: 11. The CDR3 has 14 amino acids. The CDR3: CASTNDRGESGYTF. The CDR3 DNA reads TGCGCCAGCACAAACGACAGGGGCGAGTCTGGCTACACCTTC.